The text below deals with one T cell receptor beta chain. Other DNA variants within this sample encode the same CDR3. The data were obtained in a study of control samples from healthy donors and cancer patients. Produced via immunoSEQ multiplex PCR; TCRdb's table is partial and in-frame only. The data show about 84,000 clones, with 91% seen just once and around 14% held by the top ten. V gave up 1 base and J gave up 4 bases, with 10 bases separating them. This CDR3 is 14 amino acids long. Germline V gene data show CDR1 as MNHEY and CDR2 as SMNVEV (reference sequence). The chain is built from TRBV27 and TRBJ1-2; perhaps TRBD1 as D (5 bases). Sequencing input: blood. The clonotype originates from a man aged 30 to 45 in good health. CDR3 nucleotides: TGTGCCAGCAGTTTATTCGGGGGTGGCTATGGCTACACCTTC. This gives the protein CASSLFGGGYGYTF.